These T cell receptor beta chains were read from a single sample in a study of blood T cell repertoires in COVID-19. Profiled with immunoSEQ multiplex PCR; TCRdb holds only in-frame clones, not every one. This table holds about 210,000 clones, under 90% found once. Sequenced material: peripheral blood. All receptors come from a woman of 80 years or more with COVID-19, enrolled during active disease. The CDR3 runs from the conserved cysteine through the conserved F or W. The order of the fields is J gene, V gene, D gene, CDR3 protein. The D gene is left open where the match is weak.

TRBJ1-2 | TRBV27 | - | CASRGLEGVWGYTF
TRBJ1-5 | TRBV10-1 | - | CASSQQGINQPQHF
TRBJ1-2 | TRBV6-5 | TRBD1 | CASSRTGSTYGYTF
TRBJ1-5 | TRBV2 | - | CASRAGAGNQPQHF
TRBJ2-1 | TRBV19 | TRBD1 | CASSLGQGGKLFF
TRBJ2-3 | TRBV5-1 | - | CASSRSGTSTDTQYF
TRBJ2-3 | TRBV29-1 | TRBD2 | CSGPASGGGDTQYF
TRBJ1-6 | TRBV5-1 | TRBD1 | CASSPGTGGPNSPLHF
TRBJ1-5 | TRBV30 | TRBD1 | CAWSPDSKTGNQPQHF
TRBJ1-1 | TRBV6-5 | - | CASRRGEGSNTEAFF
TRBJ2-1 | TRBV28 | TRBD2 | CASILSGGAYNEQFF
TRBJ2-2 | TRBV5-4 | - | CATGRGAGDTGELFF
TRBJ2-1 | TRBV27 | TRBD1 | CASKLDRGRNEQFF
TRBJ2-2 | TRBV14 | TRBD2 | CASSLGLAPNTGELFF
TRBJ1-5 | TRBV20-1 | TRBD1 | CSASRTGGNQPQHF
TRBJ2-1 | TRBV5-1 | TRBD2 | CASSWEPTSGGNEQFF